The 2 T cell receptor beta chains listed next were all sequenced from one sample in a study of OX40 agonist ivuxolimab in advanced cancers. Library preparation was by the immunoSEQ multiplex PCR assay. TCRdb obtained this table from immuneACCESS and retained in-frame rearrangements with V and J assigned. These tables miss some clones; where compared with another copy, unresolved V genes account for less than half of the shortfall, and the remainder is unexplained. A total of around 62,000 clones appear in this sample, roughly 82% of them only once. The top ten clonotypes cover 5.5% to 6% of the sample. The sample was CD4+ or CD8+ T cells sorted from blood, taken in a trial of the OX40 agonist ivuxolimab. The receptors were gathered from an adult with an advanced solid tumor such as melanoma, head and neck, liver or kidney cancer.

V gene TRBV19 combines with J gene TRBJ1-1; the D is unclear. Germline V lookup: CDR1 LNHDA, CDR2 SQIVND (reference sequence). The CDR3 totals 12 residues. Trimming took 3 bases from V and 5 from J, leaving 7 bases between them. CDR3 nucleotide sequence: TGTGCCAGTAGTATGGGTTGGACTGAAGCTTTCTTT. Its protein product is CASSMGWTEAFF.

The rearrangement uses TRBV30 and TRBJ1-2; tentatively, D is TRBD1 (6 bases). CDR3 length: 13 amino acids. Germline V CDR1 and CDR2: GTSNPN, SVGIG (reference sequence). With 7 bases removed from V and 2 bases from J, the gap between germline ends came to 14 bases. The CDR3, as DNA: TGTGCCTTATACAGGGTTGTAAACTATGGCTACACCTTC. As protein: CALYRVVNYGYTF.